Below are 25 T cell receptor beta chains sequenced from a single sample in a study of graft-versus-host responses after intestinal transplantation. The protocol was immunoSEQ multiplex PCR, while the TCRdb copy is restricted to in-frame clones and leaves out a portion. In the table there are tens of thousands of clones, around 85% of which are singletons. Antigens for these TCRs are unknown. This sample comprised unstimulated CD8+ T cells sorted from spleen or lymph node cells, obtained before intestinal transplant. These receptors were obtained from a human donor who received an intestinal transplant.

The CDR3 region has the DNA TGTGCCAGCAGCTTTGGGACAGGGGGCACTGAAGCTTTCTTT. Its translation: CASSFGTGGTEAFF. The chain uses TRBV7-6 and TRBJ1-1; 11 bases map to TRBD1. Germline values: CDR1 SGHVS, CDR2 FNYEAQ. The V gene end was trimmed by 3 bases and the J gene end by 4 bases; junction bases not matched to a gene: 1. This CDR3 is 14 amino acids long.

This clone was observed a few times. The V gene is TRBV9, the J gene TRBJ2-7, with 11 bases fitting TRBD2. Germline V gene lookup returns CDR1 SGDLS and CDR2 YYNGEE. The length of the CDR3 is 15 residues. V lost 0 bases to trimming and J lost 7 bases; unmatched junction nucleotides: 6. CDR3 residues: CASSVGLAGGREQYF. DNA of the CDR3: TGTGCCAGCAGCGTAGGGCTAGCGGGAGGTCGGGAGCAGTACTTC.

The chain recombines TRBV6-5 with TRBJ1-3, with D possibly being TRBD2 (5 bases). The DNA matches TRBJ2-2 better at its end, which makes the J call doubtful. CDR1 is MNHEY, CDR2 SVGAGI, per germline. CDR3 length equals 15 residues. The CDR3 spells CASSVWLADTGELFF. The CDR3, as DNA: TGTGCCAGCAGCGTCTGGCTAGCAGACACCGGGGAGCTGTTTTTT.

The chain uses TRBV27 and TRBJ2-3; a possible D gene is TRBD2 (6 bases). Deletions cut 2 bases from V and 2 bases from J, with 11 bases between. Per germline, CDR1 MNHEY and CDR2 SMNVEV (reference sequence). CDR3 length equals 15 residues. DNA of the CDR3: TGTGCCAGCAGTTTAGCGGGGTCTTACACAGATACGCAGTATTTT. This gives the protein CASSLAGSYTDTQYF.

The J gene is TRBJ2-7, the V gene TRBV28, with D uncertain. V was clipped by 6 bases and J by 3 bases, with 6 bases between them. CDR3 length equals 11 residues. The germline V gene encodes CDR1 MDHEN and CDR2 SYDVKM. The CDR3 nucleotides read TGTGCCAGCAGCGACAACTACGAGCAGTACTTC. Translating it yields CASSDNYEQYF.

This chain links TRBV25-1 with TRBJ2-3; 9 nucleotides line up with TRBD1. Trimming took 3 bases from V and 7 from J; bases not matched to a gene: 11. The germline gives CDR1 MGHDK, CDR2 SYGVNS. This CDR3 is 16 amino acids long. CDR3 nucleotide sequence: TGTGCCAGCAGTGAGGACAGGGGTCTCCCGGGATATACGCAGTATTTT. Protein: CASSEDRGLPGYTQYF.

This chain connects TRBV2 to TRBJ2-1; TRBD2 agrees at 8 bases. Germline V gives CDR1 SNHLY, CDR2 FYNNEI. After removal of 7 bases from V and 9 bases from J, the junction contained 11 bases not matched to a gene. This CDR3 comprises 14 residues. The CDR3 nucleotides read TGTGCCAGCATCCTAGGGGCGGGAGGTTTTGAGCAGTTCTTC. Its translation is CASILGAGGFEQFF.

This rearrangement joins TRBV4-1 to TRBJ2-4; 7 positions agree with TRBD2. The CDR3 is made up of 15 amino acids. CDR1 and CDR2 (germline): MGHRA, YSYEKL. Trimming took 3 bases from V and 0 from J; bases not matched to a gene: 2. The CDR3 nucleotides are TGCGCCAGCAGCCAGGGGGGGGTAGCCAAAAACATTCAGTACTTC. This encodes CASSQGGVAKNIQYF.

The chain recombines TRBV10-3 with TRBJ2-7; D is unresolved. V lost 3 bases and J 0 bases, leaving 6 bases between the germline ends. This CDR3 spans 13 amino acids. The germline V gene encodes CDR1 ENHRY and CDR2 SYGVKD. The CDR3 sequence is CAISDNNSYEQYF. The CDR3 DNA reads as TGTGCCATCAGTGATAACAACTCCTACGAGCAGTACTTC.

There are a few counts of this clone. The chain combines TRBV15 with TRBJ2-7; TRBD2 agrees at 8 bases. This CDR3 has 15 residues. After removal of 1 base from V and 0 bases from J, the junction contained 2 bases not matched to a gene. Germline CDR1 and CDR2: LNHNV and YYDKDF (reference sequence). CDR3: CATSRGTSPSYEQYF. The CDR3 DNA sequence: TGTGCCACCAGCAGAGGGACTAGCCCCTCCTACGAGCAGTACTTC.

This clone was seen a handful of times. The chain carries TRBV27 and TRBJ1-2, with TRBD1 matching 9 bases. Germline V gene data show CDR1 as MNHEY and CDR2 as SMNVEV (reference sequence). This CDR3 is 13 amino acids long. Trimming removed 3 bases from V and 5 bases from J; junction bases left unmatched: 1. CDR3 bases: TGTGCCAGCAGTTTGGGGACAGGGTATGGCTACACCTTC. Translation gives CASSLGTGYGYTF.

A single count supports this clone. The chain has TRBV29-1 and TRBJ2-7, with 7 bases lining up with TRBD1. The V and J ends lost 4 bases and 7 bases, in that order; junction bases with no gene match: 10. The length of the CDR3 is 13 residues. The germline CDR1 and CDR2 sequences are SQVTM and ANQGSEA. CDR3 DNA sequence: TGCAGCGTTGTCGGACAGGCTACGCTAGAGCAGTACTTC. This encodes CSVVGQATLEQYF.

The V call is TRBV4-1, the J call TRBJ2-1; D may be TRBD2 (5 bases). V was pared by 1 base and J by 5 bases, with 15 bases between. The CDR3 covers 16 residues. Germline V lookup: CDR1 MGHRA, CDR2 YSYEKL. The CDR3 loop is CASSQVRGSPNNEQFF. Here the CDR3 DNA reads TGCGCCAGCAGCCAAGTGAGAGGGAGCCCCAACAATGAGCAGTTCTTC.

V gene TRBV19 combines with J gene TRBJ2-7; 7 nucleotides line up with TRBD1. V shed 1 base, J shed 5 bases, and the junction held 11 bases outside the gene matches. CDR1 is LNHDA, CDR2 SQIVND, per germline (reference sequence). The CDR3 has 16 amino acids. The CDR3 coding sequence is TGTGCCAGTAGTATAGTAACCGTGACAGGGTTAGACGAGCAGTACTTC. Translating it yields CASSIVTVTGLDEQYF.

The chain couples TRBV11-2 to TRBJ1-4, with D tentatively TRBD1 (5 bases). Trimming pared 2 bases from V and 13 bases from J, leaving 14 bases between. Germline V CDR1 and CDR2: SGHAT, FQNNGV. The CDR3 has 13 residues. CDR3: CASSLIFQGGLFF. The CDR3 DNA sequence: TGTGCCAGCAGCTTAATATTCCAGGGAGGACTGTTTTTT. Full variable domain (missing parts from reference TRBV11-2 and TRBJ1-4): EAGVAQSPRYKIIEKRQSVAFWCNPISGHATLYWYQQILGQGPKLLIQFQNNGVVDDSQLPKDRFSAERLKGVDSTLKIQPAKLEDSAVYLCASSLIFQGGLFFGSGTQLSVL.

The rearrangement joins TRBV7-9 to TRBJ2-3, with 9 bases lining up with TRBD2. The CDR3 has 16 amino acids. Germline V gene sequence: CDR1 SEHNR, CDR2 FQNEAQ (reference sequence). V shed 3 bases and J 4 bases; nucleotides not matched to a gene: 8. The CDR3 nucleotides are TGTGCCAGCAGCTTCCGTATAGCGGGAGCGGCAGATACGCAGTATTTT. Amino acid sequence: CASSFRIAGAADTQYF. The variable domain in full, with the rest retrieved from reference TRBV7-9 and TRBJ2-3, is DTGVSQNPRHKITKRGQNVTFRCDPISEHNRLYWYRQTLGQGPEFLTYFQNEAQLEKSRLLSDRFSAERPKGSFSTLEIQRTEQGDSAMYLCASSFRIAGAADTQYFGPGTRLTVL.

This rearrangement joins TRBV11-2 to TRBJ2-3, with 8 nucleotides matching TRBD1. From germline, CDR1 is SGHAT and CDR2 FQNNGV. Losses at the gene ends were 7 bases for V and 4 bases for J; bases not matched to a gene: 10. This CDR3 is 15 amino acids long. The DNA for the CDR3 is TGTGCCAGCACCTGGACAGGGAGGAGGGCAGATACGCAGTATTTT. It encodes CASTWTGRRADTQYF.

The chain employs TRBV4-1 and TRBJ2-7; 8 bases agree with TRBD2. This CDR3 spans 18 amino acids. Germline V lookup: CDR1 MGHRA, CDR2 YSYEKL. J was trimmed by 5 bases and V by 2 bases; bases with no gene match: 17. This chain's CDR3 is CASSQRPWVSGSSNEQYF. In DNA, the CDR3 is TGCGCCAGCAGCCAACGCCCCTGGGTCAGCGGGAGTTCGAACGAGCAGTACTTC.

This clone was found once. The chain links TRBV7-6 to TRBJ1-1; 10 positions match TRBD1. The CDR3 consists of 16 residues. From germline, CDR1 is SGHVS and CDR2 FNYEAQ. Unmatched junction bases numbered 10, after V lost 5 bases and J lost 4 bases. Here the CDR3 reads CASSARQGARGTEAFF. The CDR3 coding sequence is TGTGCCAGCAGCGCTCGACAGGGGGCCAGGGGCACTGAAGCTTTCTTT.

The chain joins TRBV15 to TRBJ1-1; TRBD1 might be the D (5 bases). Trimming stripped 2 bases from V and 5 bases from J, with 15 bases between. Germline V gives CDR1 LNHNV, CDR2 YYDKDF (reference sequence). The CDR3 runs 15 residues. Here the CDR3 reads CATSRPGLPRTEAFF. The CDR3 DNA follows: TGTGCCACCAGCAGACCGGGACTTCCGAGGACTGAAGCTTTCTTT.

CDR3 in amino acids: CASSAAGAPYEQYF. The CDR3 DNA is TGTGCCAGCTCTGCGGCGGGGGCCCCCTACGAGCAGTACTTC. The J gene is TRBJ2-7, the V gene TRBV18, with D perhaps TRBD2 (7 bases). The CDR3 runs 14 residues. CDR1 is KGHSH and CDR2 is LQKENI in the germline V gene. The V and J ends lost 6 bases and 2 bases respectively, with 14 bases between them.

A note on this clone: In the same sample, other DNA sequences code for this CDR3. V gene TRBV4-1 combines with J gene TRBJ2-2; 10 bases map to TRBD2. Germline V gene sequence: CDR1 MGHRA, CDR2 YSYEKL. This CDR3 comprises 18 residues. The V and J ends lost 3 bases and 4 bases, in that order; junction bases with no gene match: 11. For the CDR3, the DNA is TGCGCCAGCAGCCAGGGGATAGCGGGGGGCCTTAGCACCGGGGAGCTGTTTTTT. Its translation is CASSQGIAGGLSTGELFF.

The rearrangement uses TRBV9 and TRBJ2-3, with a possible D match to TRBD2 (5 bases). Trimming cost V 0 bases and J 6 bases, with 14 bases left between them. The CDR3 extends over 15 amino acids. Germline lookup yields CDR1 SGDLS and CDR2 YYNGEE. As DNA, the CDR3 is TGTGCCAGCAGCGTAGCCGGGGTAAGCGCTGATACGCAGTATTTT. This encodes CASSVAGVSADTQYF.

This chain uses TRBV5-6 with TRBJ1-3; D is unresolved. This CDR3 is 14 amino acids long. The germline V and J ends were trimmed by 4 bases and 5 bases, with 13 bases remaining between them. Germline V lookup: CDR1 SGHDT, CDR2 YYEEEE. CDR3 residues: CASSLVGFRNTIYF. The CDR3 DNA is TGTGCCAGCAGCCTAGTAGGATTCAGAAACACCATATATTTT.

V gene TRBV4-1 combines with J gene TRBJ2-7; 7 positions agree with TRBD2. Germline loops: CDR1 MGHRA, CDR2 YSYEKL. This CDR3 is built from 15 residues. After removal of 4 bases from V and 3 bases from J, the junction contained 9 bases not matched to a gene. CDR3 nucleotide sequence: TGCGCCAGCAGCCTGGTAGTATCGGGGGGCTACGAGCAGTACTTC. Amino acids: CASSLVVSGGYEQYF.